This TCR beta chain emerged from a study of blood T cell repertoires in COVID-19. Study overall: Italy, Spain and the United States were the sources of the convalescent and acute COVID-19 samples.

In the authors' methods: Reference gene primer amplification in the assay estimated nucleated cell counts. Assay: immunoSEQ multiplex PCR; the TCRdb copy retains only in-frame clones and omits some. V and J calls plus clone size are reproduced from that table; the DNA served to infer D and trimming. Found here are 250,000 to 350,000 clones, about four fifths of them singletons; the top ten hold over 1.1%. Trimming took 6 bases from V and 2 from J; bases not matched to a gene: 5. Germline CDR1 reads MNHEY; CDR2 reads SVGAGI. The CDR3 consists of 14 residues. Followed over time, Seattle patients had been enrolled while infection was active.

Input material: peripheral blood. The chain couples TRBV6-5 to TRBJ2-7; 9 nucleotides align to TRBD1. The receptor's source is a human donor with COVID-19, enrolled during active disease. The donor label of this sample is uncertain. As DNA, the CDR3 is TGTGCCAGCAGACGGACAGGGGACGCCTACGAGCAGTACTTC. It yields the protein CASRRTGDAYEQYF.